The sequence of this T cell receptor (beta chain) was determined in a study of T cells after posttransplantation cyclophosphamide. V lost 5 bases to trimming and J lost 1 base; unmatched junction nucleotides: 4. Germline V CDR1 and CDR2: SGHTA, FQGTGA. The CDR3 is 15 residues long. Comments on this clone: Antigen: not known.

Profiling relied on immunoSEQ multiplex PCR, and the TCRdb table lists in-frame clones only, not all of them. Of more than 3,500 clones in the sample, around 62% are singletons; the top ten hold 25%. Whole-study findings and limits: Tissue-infiltrating T cells from skin or gut overlapped little with blood T cells. Recipient CMV seropositivity and CMV reactivation strongly tracked TRB clonality.

The chain has TRBV7-3 and TRBJ2-3, with TRBD2 identical over 9 bases. What was sequenced was memory CD8+ T cells sorted from blood. This clonotype was obtained from a man in his thirties or forties in good health and a related stem cell transplant donor. Written as DNA, the CDR3 is TGTGCCAGCAGCCCTGGGACTAGCCGCACAGATACGCAGTATTTT. It codes for CASSPGTSRTDTQYF.